This T cell receptor (beta chain) was identified during a study of blood T cell repertoires in COVID-19. Study as a whole: Specimens from acute and convalescent COVID-19 originated in the United States, Italy and Spain. Sample material is recorded as cDNA or gDNA derived from T cells, B-cell-depleted T cells, or PBMCs.

This clone appeared a few times. Per the authors' pipeline: Using reference gene primer amplification, nucleated cell counts were estimated. Produced via immunoSEQ multiplex PCR; TCRdb's table is partial and in-frame only. V and J calls and clone size come straight from that table; D and trimming were deduced from the DNA. The data contain 150,000 to 200,000 clones, about 87% of them singletons. V dropped 2 bases and J dropped 4 bases, with 14 bases sitting between them. The germline CDR1 and CDR2 sequences are LGHDT and YNNKEL (reference sequence). The CDR3 sequence is 15 residues long. Those enrolled in Seattle joined during active infection and were followed longitudinally afterward.

The sequenced material came from peripheral blood. The chain couples TRBV3-1 (or the pseudogene TRBV3-2) to TRBJ1-1, with D maybe TRBD1 (6 bases). This clonotype originated in a woman aged 70-85 years with COVID-19, enrolled during active disease. In DNA form, the CDR3 reads TGTGCCAGCAGCCAAAGGGGGGGCGAGGGCACTGAAGCTTTCTTT. Amino acids: CASSQRGGEGTEAFF.